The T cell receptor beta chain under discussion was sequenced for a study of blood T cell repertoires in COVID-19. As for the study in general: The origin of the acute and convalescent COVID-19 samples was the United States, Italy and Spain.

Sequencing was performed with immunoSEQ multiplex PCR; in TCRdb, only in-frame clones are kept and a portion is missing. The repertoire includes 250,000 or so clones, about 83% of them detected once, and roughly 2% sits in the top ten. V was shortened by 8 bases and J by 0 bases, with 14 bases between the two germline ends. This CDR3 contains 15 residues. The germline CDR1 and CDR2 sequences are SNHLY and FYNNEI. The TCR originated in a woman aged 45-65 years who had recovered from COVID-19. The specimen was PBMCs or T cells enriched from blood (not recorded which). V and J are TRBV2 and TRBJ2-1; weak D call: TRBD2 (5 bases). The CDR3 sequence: CASAGQDLSYNEQFF. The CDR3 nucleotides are TGTGCCAGCGCGGGTCAGGATCTCTCCTACAATGAGCAGTTCTTC.